This T cell receptor beta chain was recovered during a study of T cells in Graves' hyperthyroidism and ophthalmopathy. Ophthalmopathy patients all had a Clinical Activity Score of at least 3, a NOSPECS grade of at least 4 and disease under 3 months old. The CDR3 is 15 residues long. Germline lookup yields CDR1 ENHRY and CDR2 SYGVKD. Trimming took off 9 bases at V and 0 bases at J, with 15 bases between the two ends. Amplification of TCR beta CDR3 regions was performed using RNA transcripts as template. Researchers ran a first-round RT-PCR on the TCR CDR3 using the HTBI primer set. TCRdb re-derived calls from the multiplex PCR reads in MiXCR, one entry per CDR3 protein. The sample records about 640,000 distinct CDR3 sequences, roughly 15% being singletons.

The gene calls are TRBV10-3 and TRBJ2-1, with no clear D. This receptor was identified in a woman aged 45-60 years with Graves' ophthalmopathy. The sample taken for sequencing was blood. CDR3 loop: CAIRPHTSSYNEQFF. The CDR3 region has the DNA TGTGCCATTAGGCCCCATACCAGCTCCTACAATGAGCAGTTCTTC.